A selection of T cell receptor beta chains follows, all from one sample in a study of blood T cell repertoires in COVID-19. TCRdb keeps only in-frame clones here, not all; method: immunoSEQ multiplex PCR. The sample includes roughly 340,000 clones, more than 80% seen only once; the top ten take around 3%. Material: peripheral blood. These receptors all come from a woman aged 25 to 39 with COVID-19, enrolled during active disease. CDR3s include the opening cysteine and the closing phenylalanine or tryptophan. The D gene is left open where the match is weak. Expanded clones get a size class; other rows say once, few or many, or leave the size out.

clone_size d_call j_call v_call cdr3_aa cdr3_nt
NA TRBD2 TRBJ2-7 TRBV28 CASSGLAREQYF TGTGCCAGCAGTGGACTAGCGAGGGAGCAGTACTTC
once TRBD2 TRBJ2-3 TRBV4-1 CASSQERATSGIRDTQYF TGCGCCAGCAGCCAAGAGAGAGCGACTAGCGGTATCAGGGATACGCAGTATTTT
once TRBD1 TRBJ2-5 TRBV2 CASRATGDQETQYF TGTGCCAGCAGGGCCACAGGGGACCAAGAGACCCAGTACTTC
once NA TRBJ1-5 TRBV30 CAWSPPDTSNQPQHF TGTGCCTGGAGTCCACCCGACACTTCTAATCAGCCCCAGCATTTT
once TRBD1 TRBJ2-2 TRBV27 CASSFVAGGRSGELFF TGTGCCAGCAGTTTCGTGGCAGGGGGCCGGTCCGGGGAGCTGTTTTTT
once NA TRBJ1-2 TRBV24-1 CATSETRSYGYTF TGTGCCACCAGTGAAACCAGATCGTATGGCTACACCTTC
NA NA TRBJ2-7 TRBV5-1 CASNTGNAYEQYF TGCGCCAGCAACACAGGGAATGCCTACGAGCAGTACTTC
NA TRBD2 TRBJ2-5 TRBV5-1 CASSLNYPGGETQYF TGCGCCAGCAGCTTGAATTACCCGGGGGGAGAGACCCAGTACTTC
NA TRBD1 TRBJ1-2 TRBV3-1/TRBV3-2 CASSSGTGSLYGYTF TGTGCCAGCAGCTCCGGGACAGGGTCCCTCTATGGCTACACCTTC
NA TRBD1 TRBJ2-5 TRBV30 CAWSPGQGVWETQYF TGTGCCTGGAGTCCGGGACAGGGGGTGTGGGAGACCCAGTACTTC
NA NA TRBJ1-5 TRBV6-2/TRBV6-3 CASSRPGNSNQPQHF TGTGCCAGCAGTAGGCCGGGTAATAGCAATCAGCCCCAGCATTTT
NA TRBD1 TRBJ1-1 TRBV7-9 CASSARDRGNTEAFF TGTGCCAGCAGCGCCCGGGACAGGGGGAACACTGAAGCTTTCTTT
NA NA TRBJ1-2 TRBV10-2 CASKQGLLYGYTF TGCGCCAGCAAACAGGGACTACTCTATGGCTACACCTTC
NA TRBD1 TRBJ2-5 TRBV4-1 CASSHRDRVQETQYF TGCGCCAGCAGCCATCGGGACAGGGTGCAAGAGACCCAGTACTTC
NA TRBD1 TRBJ1-2 TRBV20-1 CSASGRGQGYGYTF TGCAGTGCTAGTGGGAGGGGGCAGGGCTATGGCTACACCTTC
once TRBD1 TRBJ2-2 TRBV7-9 CASSPIPGQNANTGELFF TGTGCCAGCAGCCCTATACCGGGACAGAATGCGAACACCGGGGAGCTGTTTTTT